This TCR beta chain was obtained from a study of blood T cell repertoires in COVID-19. Overall study: Sites in the United States, Italy and Spain provided acute and convalescent COVID-19 samples.

Libraries were prepared by immunoSEQ multiplex PCR; TCRdb keeps only in-frame clonotypes and omits some of them. This sample yields more than 150,000 clones, of which about 86% are seen a single time; around 6.6% belongs to the top ten. CDR1 is SGHTA, CDR2 FQGNSA, per germline. CDR3 length: 14 amino acids. V lost 2 bases and J lost 3, with 10 bases in between. This TCR was recovered from a man aged 45-65 years with active or convalescent COVID-19. Sequencing was carried out using peripheral blood. V usage is TRBV7-2 and J usage is TRBJ1-1, with D maybe TRBD1 (5 bases). CDR3 nucleotide sequence: TGTGCCAGCAGCTTAATGACAGAGTACACTGAAGCTTTCTTT. Protein sequence: CASSLMTEYTEAFF.